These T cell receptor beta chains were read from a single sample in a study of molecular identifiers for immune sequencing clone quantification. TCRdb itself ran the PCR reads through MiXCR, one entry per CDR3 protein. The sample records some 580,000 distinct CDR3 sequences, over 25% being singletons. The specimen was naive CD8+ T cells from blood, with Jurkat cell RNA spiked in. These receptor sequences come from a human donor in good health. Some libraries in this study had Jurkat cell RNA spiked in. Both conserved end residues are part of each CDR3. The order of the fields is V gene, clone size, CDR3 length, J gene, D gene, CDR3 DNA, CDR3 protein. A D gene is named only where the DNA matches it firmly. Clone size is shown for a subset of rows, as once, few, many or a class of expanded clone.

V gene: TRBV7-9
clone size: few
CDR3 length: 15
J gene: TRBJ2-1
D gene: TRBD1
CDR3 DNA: TGTGCCAGCAGCCTCCCCCGGACAGGGAAAAATGAGCAGTTCTTC
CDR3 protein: CASSLPRTGKNEQFF

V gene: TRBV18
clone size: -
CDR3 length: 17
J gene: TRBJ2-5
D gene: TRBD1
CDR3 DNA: TGTGCCAGCTCACCCACTCCTGGACAGGGGGCTCAAGAGACCCAGTACTTC
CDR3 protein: CASSPTPGQGAQETQYF

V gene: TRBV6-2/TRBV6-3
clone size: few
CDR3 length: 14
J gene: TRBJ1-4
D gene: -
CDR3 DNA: TGTGCCAGCAGCGCGACAACAACTAATGAAAAACTGTTTTTT
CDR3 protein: CASSATTTNEKLFF

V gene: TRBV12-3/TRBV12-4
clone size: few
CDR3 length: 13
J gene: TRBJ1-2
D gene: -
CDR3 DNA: TGTGCCAGCAGCCTCTTTATGAGGAATGGCTACACCTTC
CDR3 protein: CASSLFMRNGYTF

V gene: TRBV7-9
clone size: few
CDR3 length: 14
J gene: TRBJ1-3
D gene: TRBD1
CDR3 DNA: TGTGCCAGCAGCTCGGACAGGACATTAAACACCATATATTTT
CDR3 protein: CASSSDRTLNTIYF

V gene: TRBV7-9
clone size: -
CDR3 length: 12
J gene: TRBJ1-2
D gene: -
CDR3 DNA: TGTGCCAGCAGCTTGCTTAACTATGGCTACACCTTC
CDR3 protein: CASSLLNYGYTF

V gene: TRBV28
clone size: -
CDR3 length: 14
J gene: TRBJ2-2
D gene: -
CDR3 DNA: TGTGCCAGCAGGGGGGGACAGAACACCGGGGAGCTGTTTTTT
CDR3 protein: CASRGGQNTGELFF

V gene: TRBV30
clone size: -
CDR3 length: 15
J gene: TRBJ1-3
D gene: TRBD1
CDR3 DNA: TGTGCCTGGACCCCGGACAGGACCTCTGGAAACACCATATATTTT
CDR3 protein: CAWTPDRTSGNTIYF

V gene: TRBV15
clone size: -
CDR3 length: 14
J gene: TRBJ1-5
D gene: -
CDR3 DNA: TGTGCCACCAGCCGGGCAGCCAATAATCAGCCCCAGCATTTT
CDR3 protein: CATSRAANNQPQHF

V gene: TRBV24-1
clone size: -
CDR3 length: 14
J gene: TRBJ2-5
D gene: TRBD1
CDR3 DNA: TGTGCCACCAGTGATCCGACAGGGAAAGAGACCCAGTACTTC
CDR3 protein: CATSDPTGKETQYF

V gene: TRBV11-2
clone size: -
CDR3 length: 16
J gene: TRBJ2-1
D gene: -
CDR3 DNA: TGTGCCAGCAGCTTAGATGATGGCAGGGGGGAGGATGAGCAGTTCTTC
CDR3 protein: CASSLDDGRGEDEQFF

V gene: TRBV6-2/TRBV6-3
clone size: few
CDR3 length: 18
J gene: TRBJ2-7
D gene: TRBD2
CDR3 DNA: TGTGCCAGCAGTTACTCACAGATACGACTAGCGGGAGCCTACGAGCAGTACTTC
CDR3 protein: CASSYSQIRLAGAYEQYF

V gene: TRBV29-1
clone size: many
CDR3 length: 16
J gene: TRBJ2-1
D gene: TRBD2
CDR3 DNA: TGCAGCGTGGCAGGACTAGCGGCCCTAACCTACAATGAGCAGTTCTTC
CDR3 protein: CSVAGLAALTYNEQFF

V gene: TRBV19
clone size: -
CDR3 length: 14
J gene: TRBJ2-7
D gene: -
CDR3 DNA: TGTTCCAGTAGTATGGGAGTTAGCGACTACGAGCAGTACTTC
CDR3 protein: CSSSMGVSDYEQYF

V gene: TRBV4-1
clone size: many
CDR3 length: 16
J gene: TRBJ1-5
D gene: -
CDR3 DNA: TGCGCCAGCAGCCAAGCCCTTCGGGAGGGGAGTCAGCCCCAGCATTTT
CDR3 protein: CASSQALREGSQPQHF

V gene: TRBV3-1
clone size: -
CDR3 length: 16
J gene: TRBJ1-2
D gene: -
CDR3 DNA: TGTGCCAGCAGCCAAGGTCTCCTGCCTTCTAACTATGGCTACACCTTC
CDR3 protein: CASSQGLLPSNYGYTF

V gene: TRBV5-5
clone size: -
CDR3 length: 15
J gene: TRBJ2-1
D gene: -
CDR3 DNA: TGTGCCAGCAGCTTGAGGGACTCGCCGAACAATGAGCAGTTCTTC
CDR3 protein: CASSLRDSPNNEQFF

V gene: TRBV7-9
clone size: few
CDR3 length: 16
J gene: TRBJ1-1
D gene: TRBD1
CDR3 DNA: TGTGCCAGCAGCTTAGTGGGACAGGGAATGAACACTGAAGCTTTCTTT
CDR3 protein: CASSLVGQGMNTEAFF

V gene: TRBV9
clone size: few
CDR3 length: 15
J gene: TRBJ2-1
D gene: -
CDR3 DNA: TGTGCCAGCAGCGACGGGGGATCGAGGGGCGATGAGCAGTTCTTC
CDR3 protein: CASSDGGSRGDEQFF

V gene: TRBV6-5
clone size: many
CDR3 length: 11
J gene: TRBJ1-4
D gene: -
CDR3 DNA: TGTGCCAGCAGTTACAATGAAAAACTGTTTTTT
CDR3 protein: CASSYNEKLFF

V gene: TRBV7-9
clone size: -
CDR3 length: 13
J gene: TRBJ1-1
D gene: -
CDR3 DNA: TGTGCCAGCAGCCCAGGGATCTACACTGAAGCTCTCTTT
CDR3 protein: CASSPGIYTEALF

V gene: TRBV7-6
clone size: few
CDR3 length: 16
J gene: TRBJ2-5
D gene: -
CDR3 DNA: TGTGCCAGCAGCTTAGAGGGATCCCGTTGGCAAGAGACCCAGTACTTC
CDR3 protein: CASSLEGSRWQETQYF

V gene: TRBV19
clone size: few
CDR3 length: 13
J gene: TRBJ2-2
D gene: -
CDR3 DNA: TGTGCCAGTAGTATTTCTTTTGGCGGGGAGCTGTTTTTT
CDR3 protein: CASSISFGGELFF

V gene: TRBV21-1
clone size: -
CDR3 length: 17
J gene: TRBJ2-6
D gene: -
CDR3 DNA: TGTGCCAGCAGTAAGGGACAGGAGATCTCTGGGGCCAACGTCCTGACTTTC
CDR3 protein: CASSKGQEISGANVLTF

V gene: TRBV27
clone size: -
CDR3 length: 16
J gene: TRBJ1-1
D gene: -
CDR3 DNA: TGTGCCAGCAGTTTATCATCCGGTTTGGGGGGCACTGAAGTTTTCTTT
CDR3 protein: CASSLSSGLGGTEVFF

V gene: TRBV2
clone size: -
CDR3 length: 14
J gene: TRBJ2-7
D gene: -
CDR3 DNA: TGTGCCAGCAGTGAACGGGGACGGACCTACGAGCAGTACTTC
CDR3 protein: CASSERGRTYEQYF

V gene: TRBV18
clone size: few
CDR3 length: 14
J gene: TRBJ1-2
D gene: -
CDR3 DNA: TGTGCCAGCTCACCTGATGGCTCGGCTTTGAGCTACACCTTC
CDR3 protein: CASSPDGSALSYTF

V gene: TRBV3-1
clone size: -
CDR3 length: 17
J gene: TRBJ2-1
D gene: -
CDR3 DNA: TGTGCCAGCAGCCAAGAAGTGGTACGGGGTGAGGGGGATGAGCAGTTCTTC
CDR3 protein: CASSQEVVRGEGDEQFF

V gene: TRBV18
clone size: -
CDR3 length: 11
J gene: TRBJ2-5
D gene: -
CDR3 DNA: TGTGCCAGCTCACCAGAAGAGACCCAGTACTTC
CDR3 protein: CASSPEETQYF

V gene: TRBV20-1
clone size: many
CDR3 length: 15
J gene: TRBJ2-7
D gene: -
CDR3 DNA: TGCAGTGCTAGAGTCTCCGGGCTGGGATTGGGCGAGCAGTACTTC
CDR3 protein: CSARVSGLGLGEQYF

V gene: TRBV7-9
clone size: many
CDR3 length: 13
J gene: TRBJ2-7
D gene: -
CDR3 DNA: TGTGCCAGCAGCCACGTTCGAGGGCCGGAGCAGTACTTC
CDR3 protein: CASSHVRGPEQYF

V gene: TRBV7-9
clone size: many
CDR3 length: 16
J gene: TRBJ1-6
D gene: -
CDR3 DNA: TGTGCCAGCAGCCCCTTTGAGAGCTCCTATAATTCACCCCTCCACTTT
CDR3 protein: CASSPFESSYNSPLHF

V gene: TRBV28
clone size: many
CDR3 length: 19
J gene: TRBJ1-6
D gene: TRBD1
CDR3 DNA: TGTGCCAGCAGTCCCGAGGGTAAAACAGGGGTGCCCGATGTACGGACCCTCCACTTT
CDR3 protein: CASSPEGKTGVPDVRTLHF

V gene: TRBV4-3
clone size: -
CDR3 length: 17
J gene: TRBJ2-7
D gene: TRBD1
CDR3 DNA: TGCGCCAGCAGCCAATGGAGTCTACAGGGGGTTCCGCGTGAGCAGTACTTC
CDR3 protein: CASSQWSLQGVPREQYF

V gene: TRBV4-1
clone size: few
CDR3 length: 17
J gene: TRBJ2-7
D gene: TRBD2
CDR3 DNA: TGCGCCAGCAGCCAAGCGGAGGGGACTAGCGGGAGTACCGAGCAGTACTTC
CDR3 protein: CASSQAEGTSGSTEQYF